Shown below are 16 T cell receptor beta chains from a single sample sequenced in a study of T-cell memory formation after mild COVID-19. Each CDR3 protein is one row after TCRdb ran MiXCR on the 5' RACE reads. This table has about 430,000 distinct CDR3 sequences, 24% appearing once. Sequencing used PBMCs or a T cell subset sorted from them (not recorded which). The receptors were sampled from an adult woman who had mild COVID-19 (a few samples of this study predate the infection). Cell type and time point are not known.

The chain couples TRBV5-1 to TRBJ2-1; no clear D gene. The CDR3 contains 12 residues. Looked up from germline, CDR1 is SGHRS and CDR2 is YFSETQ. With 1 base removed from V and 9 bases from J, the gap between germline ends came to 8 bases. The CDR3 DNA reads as TGCGCCAGCAGCTTGATACGGAGTGAGCAGTTCTTC. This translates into CASSLIRSEQFF.

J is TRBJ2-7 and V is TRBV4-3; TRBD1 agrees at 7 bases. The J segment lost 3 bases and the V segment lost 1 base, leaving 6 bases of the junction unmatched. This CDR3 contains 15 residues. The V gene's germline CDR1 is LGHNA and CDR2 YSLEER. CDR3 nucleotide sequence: TGCGCCAGCAGCCAAGGGGGCCAGGGGGACTACGAGCAGTACTTC. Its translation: CASSQGGQGDYEQYF.

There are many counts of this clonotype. CDR3 protein: CASSPRQGPDSPLHF. DNA of the CDR3: TGTGCCAGCAGCCCCCGACAGGGGCCCGATTCACCCCTCCACTTT. The chain couples TRBV9 to TRBJ1-6; 8 bases align to TRBD1. The CDR3 consists of 15 residues. Germline-derived CDR1 and CDR2 are SGDLS and YYNGEE. The V gene end was trimmed by 4 bases and the J gene end by 8 bases; junction bases not matched to a gene: 8.

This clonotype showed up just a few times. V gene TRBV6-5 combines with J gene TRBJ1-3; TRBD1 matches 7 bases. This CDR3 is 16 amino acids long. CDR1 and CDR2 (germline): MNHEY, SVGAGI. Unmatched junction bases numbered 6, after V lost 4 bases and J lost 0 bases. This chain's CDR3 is CASSSWTGGSGNTIYF. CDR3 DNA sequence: TGTGCCAGCAGTTCCTGGACAGGAGGCTCTGGAAACACCATATATTTT.

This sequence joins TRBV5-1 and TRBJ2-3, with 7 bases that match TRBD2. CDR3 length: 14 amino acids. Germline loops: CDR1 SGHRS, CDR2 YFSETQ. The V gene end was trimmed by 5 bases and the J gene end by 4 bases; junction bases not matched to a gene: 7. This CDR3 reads CASRGTSASDTQYF. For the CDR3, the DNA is TGCGCCAGCAGGGGAACTAGCGCCTCAGATACGCAGTATTTT.

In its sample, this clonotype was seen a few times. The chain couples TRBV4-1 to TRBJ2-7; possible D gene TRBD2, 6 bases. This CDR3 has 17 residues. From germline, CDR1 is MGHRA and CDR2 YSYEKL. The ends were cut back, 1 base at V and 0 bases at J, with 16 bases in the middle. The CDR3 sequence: CASSQVGGVKSSYEQYF. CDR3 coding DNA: TGCGCCAGCAGCCAAGTAGGCGGGGTCAAAAGCTCCTACGAGCAGTACTTC.

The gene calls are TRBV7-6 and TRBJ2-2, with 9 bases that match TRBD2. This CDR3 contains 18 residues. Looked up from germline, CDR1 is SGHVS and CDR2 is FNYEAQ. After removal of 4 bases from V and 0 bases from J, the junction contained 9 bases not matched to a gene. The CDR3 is CASSSILAGFANTGELFF. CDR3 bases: TGTGCCAGCAGCTCTATTCTAGCGGGATTCGCGAACACCGGGGAGCTGTTTTTT.

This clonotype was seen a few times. The CDR3 DNA is TGCGCCAGCAGCTTGACGGCTCATGAGCAGTTCTTC. Translation: CASSLTAHEQFF. This chain uses TRBV5-1 with TRBJ2-1, with unresolved D. Deletions cut 1 base from V and 8 bases from J, with 7 bases between. This CDR3 has 12 residues. CDR1 and CDR2 from the germline V gene are SGHRS and YFSETQ.

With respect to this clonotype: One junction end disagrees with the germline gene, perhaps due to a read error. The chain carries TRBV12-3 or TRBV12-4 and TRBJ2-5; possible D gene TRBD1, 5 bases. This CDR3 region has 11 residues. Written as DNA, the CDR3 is TGTGCCAGCAGTGAACAGGAGACCCAGTGCTTC. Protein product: CASSEQETQCF.

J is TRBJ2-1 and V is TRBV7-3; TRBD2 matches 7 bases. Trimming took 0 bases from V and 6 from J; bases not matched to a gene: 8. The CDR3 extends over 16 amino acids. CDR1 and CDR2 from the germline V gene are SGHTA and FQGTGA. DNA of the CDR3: TGTGCCAGCAGCTTAACCTCTAGCGGACAAGCCAATGAGCAGTTCTTC. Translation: CASSLTSSGQANEQFF.

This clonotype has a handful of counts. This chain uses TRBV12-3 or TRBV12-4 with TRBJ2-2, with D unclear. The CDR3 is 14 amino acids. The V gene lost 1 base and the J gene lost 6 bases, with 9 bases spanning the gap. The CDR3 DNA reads TGTGCCAGCAGTTTAGGGGCAAACCCCGGGGAGCTGTTTTTT. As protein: CASSLGANPGELFF.

CDR3 in amino acids: CASLVAGPRGTQYF. DNA of the CDR3: TGTGCCAGTTTGGTAGCGGGACCTCGGGGTACGCAGTATTTT. This rearrangement joins TRBV2 to TRBJ2-3, with TRBD2 matching 8 bases. Germline V lookup: CDR1 SNHLY, CDR2 FYNNEI. The CDR3 runs 14 residues. Trimming at V came to 9 bases and at J to 8 bases, leaving 13 bases not matched to a gene.

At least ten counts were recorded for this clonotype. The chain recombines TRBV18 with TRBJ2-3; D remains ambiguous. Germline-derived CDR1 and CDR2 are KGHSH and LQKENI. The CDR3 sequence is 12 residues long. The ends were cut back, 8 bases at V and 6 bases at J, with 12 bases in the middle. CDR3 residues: CASSPPEDTQYF. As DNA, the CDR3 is TGTGCCAGCAGCCCCCCTGAGGATACGCAGTATTTT.

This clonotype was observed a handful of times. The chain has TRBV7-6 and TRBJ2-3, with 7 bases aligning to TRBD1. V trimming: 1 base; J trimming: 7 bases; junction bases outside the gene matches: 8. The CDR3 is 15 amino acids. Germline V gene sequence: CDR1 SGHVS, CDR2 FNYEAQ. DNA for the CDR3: TGTGCCAGCAGCTTAGTAGACAGGGTACGACATACGCAGTATTTT. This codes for CASSLVDRVRHTQYF.

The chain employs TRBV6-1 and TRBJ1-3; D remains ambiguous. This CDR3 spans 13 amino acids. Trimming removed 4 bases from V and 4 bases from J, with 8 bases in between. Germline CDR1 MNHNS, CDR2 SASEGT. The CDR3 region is CASSADLGNTIYF. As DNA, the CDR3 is TGTGCCAGCAGTGCCGACCTAGGAAACACCATATATTTT.

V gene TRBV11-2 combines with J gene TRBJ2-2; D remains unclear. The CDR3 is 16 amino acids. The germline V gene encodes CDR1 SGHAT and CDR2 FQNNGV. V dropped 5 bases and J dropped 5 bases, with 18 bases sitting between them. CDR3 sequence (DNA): TGTGCCAGCAGCCACCCCTGGGCAGGCCGGACCGGGGAGCTGTTTTTT. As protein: CASSHPWAGRTGELFF.